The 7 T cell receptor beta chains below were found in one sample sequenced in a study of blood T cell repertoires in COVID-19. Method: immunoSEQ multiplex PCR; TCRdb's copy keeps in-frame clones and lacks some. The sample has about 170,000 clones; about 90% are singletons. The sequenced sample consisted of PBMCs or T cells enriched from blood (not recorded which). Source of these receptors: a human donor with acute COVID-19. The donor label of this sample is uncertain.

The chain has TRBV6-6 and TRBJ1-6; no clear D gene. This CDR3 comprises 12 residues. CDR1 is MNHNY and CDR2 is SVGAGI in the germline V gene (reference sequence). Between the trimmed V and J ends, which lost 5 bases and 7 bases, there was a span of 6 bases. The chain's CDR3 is CASSRGNSPLHF. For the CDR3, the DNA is TGTGCCAGCAGTCGCGGGAATTCACCCCTCCACTTT.

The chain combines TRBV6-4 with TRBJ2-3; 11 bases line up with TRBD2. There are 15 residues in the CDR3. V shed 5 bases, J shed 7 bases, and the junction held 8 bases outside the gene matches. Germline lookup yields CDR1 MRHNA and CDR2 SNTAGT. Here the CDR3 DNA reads TGTGCCAGCAGTTTAGCGGGGGGGCCGGTGAATACGCAGTATTTT. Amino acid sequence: CASSLAGGPVNTQYF.

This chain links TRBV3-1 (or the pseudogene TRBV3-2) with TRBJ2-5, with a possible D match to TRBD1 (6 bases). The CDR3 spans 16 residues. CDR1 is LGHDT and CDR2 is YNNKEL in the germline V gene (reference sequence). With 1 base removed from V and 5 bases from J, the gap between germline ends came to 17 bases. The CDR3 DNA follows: TGTGCCAGCAGCCAAGGGGGCCTAGGGGGTGGCGAGACCCAGTACTTC. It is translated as CASSQGGLGGGETQYF.

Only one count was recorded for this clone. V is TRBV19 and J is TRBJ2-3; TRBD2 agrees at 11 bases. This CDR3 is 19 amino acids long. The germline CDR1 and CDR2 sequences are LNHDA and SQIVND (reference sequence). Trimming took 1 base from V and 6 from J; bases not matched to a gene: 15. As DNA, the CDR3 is TGTGCCAGTAGTATAGGAGGTCTCTCGCTAGCGGGGGGACTCGATACGCAGTATTTT. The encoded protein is CASSIGGLSLAGGLDTQYF.

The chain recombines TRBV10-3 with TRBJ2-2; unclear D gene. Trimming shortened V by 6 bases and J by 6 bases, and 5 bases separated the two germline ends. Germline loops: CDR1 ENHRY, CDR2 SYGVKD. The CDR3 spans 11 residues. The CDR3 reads CAIRDSGELFF. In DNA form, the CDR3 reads TGTGCCATCAGAGACTCCGGGGAGCTGTTTTTT.

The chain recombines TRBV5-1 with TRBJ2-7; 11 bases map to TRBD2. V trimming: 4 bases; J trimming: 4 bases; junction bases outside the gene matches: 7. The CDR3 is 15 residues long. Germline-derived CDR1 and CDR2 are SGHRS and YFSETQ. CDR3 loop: CASSPGLAAIYEQYF. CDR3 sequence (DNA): TGCGCCAGCAGCCCGGGACTAGCGGCGATTTACGAGCAGTACTTC.

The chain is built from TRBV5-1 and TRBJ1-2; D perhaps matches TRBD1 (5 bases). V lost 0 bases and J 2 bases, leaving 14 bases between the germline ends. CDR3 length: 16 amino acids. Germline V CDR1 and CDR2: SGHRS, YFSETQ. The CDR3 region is CASSLALGGSNYGYTF. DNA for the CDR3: TGCGCCAGCAGCTTGGCCCTCGGGGGGTCCAACTATGGCTACACCTTC.